This T cell receptor (beta chain) derives from a study of beta chain features in type 1 diabetes. Study-level background: In age, gender and cell yields, patients were similar to healthy donors. Taken together, all samples contributed more than 90,000,000 examined sorted cells. General study results and limits: For Type 1 diabetes patients, all four CD4+ subsets carried TCRB CDR3s that were moderately but significantly shorter.

As concerns this clone: Its antigen is not identified.

What was sequenced were expressed TCRB transcripts, since all of the isolated RNA had been reverse transcribed. Deep immunoSEQ sequencing covered naive, central memory and regulatory T cell samples. TCRdb's copy holds only in-frame clones and misses some; the assay was immunoSEQ multiplex PCR. Of roughly 250,000 clones listed, around 20% are singletons. Germline V CDR1 and CDR2: SGHRS, YFSETQ. V was shortened by 4 bases and J by 5 bases, with 16 bases between the two germline ends. The CDR3 runs to 15 residues. The sequencing input was naive CD4+ T cells from blood. The TCR sequence derives from a woman aged 40 to 50 with type 1 diabetes. The gene calls are TRBV5-1 and TRBJ1-5; tentatively, D is TRBD1 (6 bases). CDR3 amino acids: CASSRETGGDQPQHF. The CDR3 DNA follows: TGCGCCAGCAGCAGGGAGACAGGTGGCGATCAGCCCCAGCATTTT.